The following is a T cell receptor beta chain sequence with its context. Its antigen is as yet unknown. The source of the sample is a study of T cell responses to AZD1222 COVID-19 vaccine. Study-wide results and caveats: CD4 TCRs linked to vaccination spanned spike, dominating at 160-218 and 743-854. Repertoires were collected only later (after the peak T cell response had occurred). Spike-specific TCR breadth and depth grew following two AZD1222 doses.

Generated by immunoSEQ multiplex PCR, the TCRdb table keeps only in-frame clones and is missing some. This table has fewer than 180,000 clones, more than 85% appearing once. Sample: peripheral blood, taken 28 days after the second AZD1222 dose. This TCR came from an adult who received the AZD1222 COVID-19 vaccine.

This chain's CDR3 is CATRTGQNTEAFF. For the CDR3, the DNA is TGTGCCACAAGGACAGGACAGAACACTGAAGCTTTCTTT. The V call is TRBV6-5, the J call TRBJ1-1; 7 bases align to TRBD1. CDR3 size: 13 residues. Germline V gene sequence: CDR1 MNHEY, CDR2 SVGAGI. The V segment lost 10 bases and the J segment 1 base; nucleotides outside the gene matches: 6.